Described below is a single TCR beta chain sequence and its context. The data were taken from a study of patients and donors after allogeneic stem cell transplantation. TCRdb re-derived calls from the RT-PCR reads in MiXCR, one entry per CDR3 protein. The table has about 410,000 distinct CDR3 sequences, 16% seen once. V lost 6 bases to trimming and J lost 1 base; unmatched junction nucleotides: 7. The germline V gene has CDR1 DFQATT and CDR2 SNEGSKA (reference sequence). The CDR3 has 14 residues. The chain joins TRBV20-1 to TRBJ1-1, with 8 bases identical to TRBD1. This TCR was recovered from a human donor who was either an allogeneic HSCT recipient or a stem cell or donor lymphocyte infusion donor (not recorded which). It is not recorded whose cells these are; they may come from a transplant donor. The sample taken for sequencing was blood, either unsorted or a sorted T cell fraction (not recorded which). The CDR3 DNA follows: TGCAGTGCCCGATGGACAGGGCGGAACACTGAAGCTTTCTTT. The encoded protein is CSARWTGRNTEAFF.